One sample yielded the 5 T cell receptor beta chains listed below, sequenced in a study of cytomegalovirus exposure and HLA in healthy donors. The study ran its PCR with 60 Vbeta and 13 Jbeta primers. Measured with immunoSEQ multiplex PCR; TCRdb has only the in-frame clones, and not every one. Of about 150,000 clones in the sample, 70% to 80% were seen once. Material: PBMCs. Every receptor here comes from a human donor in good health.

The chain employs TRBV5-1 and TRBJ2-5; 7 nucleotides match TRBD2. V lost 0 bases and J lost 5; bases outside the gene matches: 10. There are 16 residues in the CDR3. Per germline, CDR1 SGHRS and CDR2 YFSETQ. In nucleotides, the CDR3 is TGCGCCAGCAGCTTGGCCGTTGGGACTACGGGGGAGACCCAGTACTTC. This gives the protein CASSLAVGTTGETQYF.

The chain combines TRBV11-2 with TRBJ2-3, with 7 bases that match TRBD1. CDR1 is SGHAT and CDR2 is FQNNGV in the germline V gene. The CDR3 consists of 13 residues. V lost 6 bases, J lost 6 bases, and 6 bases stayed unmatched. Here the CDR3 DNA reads TGTGCCAGCAGAGAAACAGGGGAGGATACGCAGTATTTT. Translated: CASRETGEDTQYF.

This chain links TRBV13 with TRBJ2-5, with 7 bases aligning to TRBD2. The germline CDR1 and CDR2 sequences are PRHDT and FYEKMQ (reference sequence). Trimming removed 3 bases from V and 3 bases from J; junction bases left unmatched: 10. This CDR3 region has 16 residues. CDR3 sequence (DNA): TGTGCCAGCAGCTTTCCTAGGGCGGCGGGGGAAGAGACCCAGTACTTC. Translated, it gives CASSFPRAAGEETQYF.

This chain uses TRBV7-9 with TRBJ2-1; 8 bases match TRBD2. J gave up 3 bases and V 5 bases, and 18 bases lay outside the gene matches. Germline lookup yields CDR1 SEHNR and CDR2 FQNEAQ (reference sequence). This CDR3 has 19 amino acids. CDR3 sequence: CASSPLRPSWAGGYNEQFF. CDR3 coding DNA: TGTGCCAGCAGCCCCCTTCGACCGAGCTGGGCGGGAGGCTACAATGAGCAGTTCTTC.

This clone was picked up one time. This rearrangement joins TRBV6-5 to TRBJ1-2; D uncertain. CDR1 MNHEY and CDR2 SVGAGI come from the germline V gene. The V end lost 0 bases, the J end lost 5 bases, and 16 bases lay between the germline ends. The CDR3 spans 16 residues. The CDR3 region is CASSYSPYLRQYGYTF. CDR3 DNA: TGTGCCAGCAGTTACTCGCCGTACCTGAGACAATATGGCTACACCTTC.